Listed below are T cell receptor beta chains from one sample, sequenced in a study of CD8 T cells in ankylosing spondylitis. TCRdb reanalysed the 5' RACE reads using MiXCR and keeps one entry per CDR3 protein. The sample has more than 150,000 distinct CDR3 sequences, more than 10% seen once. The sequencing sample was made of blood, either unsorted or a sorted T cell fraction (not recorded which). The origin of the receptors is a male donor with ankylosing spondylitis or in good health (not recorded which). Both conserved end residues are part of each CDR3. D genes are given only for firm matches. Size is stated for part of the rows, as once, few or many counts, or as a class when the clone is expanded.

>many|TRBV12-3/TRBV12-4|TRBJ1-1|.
TGTGCCAGCAGTTTAGCGGGGGCGGGGGGCACTGAAGCTTTCTTT
CASSLAGAGGTEAFF
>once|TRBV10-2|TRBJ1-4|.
TGCGCCAGCAGACCACCGGACTCTAATGAAAAACTGTTTTTT
CASRPPDSNEKLFF
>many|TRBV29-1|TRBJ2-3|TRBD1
TGCAGCGTTGACACCGGGACAGGGGAAACAGATACGCAGTATTTT
CSVDTGTGETDTQYF
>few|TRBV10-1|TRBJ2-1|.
TGCGCCAGCAGTGAGTGGGAGAGGGGAGGTGAGCAGTTCTTC
CASSEWERGGEQFF
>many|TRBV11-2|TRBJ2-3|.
TGTGCCAGCAGCTCAGACCAGGGCCCCTTGGCAGATACGCAGTATTTT
CASSSDQGPLADTQYF
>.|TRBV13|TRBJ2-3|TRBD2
TGTGCCAGCAGCCCTGAGGGCGCGGGGGTTACCACAGATACGCAGTATTTT
CASSPEGAGVTTDTQYF
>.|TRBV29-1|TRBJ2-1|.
TGCAGCGTTGAAGTGGAATACAATGAGCAGTTCTTC
CSVEVEYNEQFF
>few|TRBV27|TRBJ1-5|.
TGTGCCAGCAGTTTATTCGGGGGCCCCAGCAATCAGCCCCAGCATTTT
CASSLFGGPSNQPQHF
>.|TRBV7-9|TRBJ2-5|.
TGTGCCAGCAGCTTCCCGATGGTTCAACTAGGGGAGACCCAGTACTTC
CASSFPMVQLGETQYF
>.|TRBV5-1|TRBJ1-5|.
TGCGCCAGCAGCGAGTTCGGGGGGGAACGAGGTCAGCCCCAGCATTTT
CASSEFGGERGQPQHF
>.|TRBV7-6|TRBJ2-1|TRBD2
TGTGCCAGCAGCTTACAGGCTAGCGGTTACAATGAGCAGTTCTTC
CASSLQASGYNEQFF
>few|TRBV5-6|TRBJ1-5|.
TGTGCCAGCAGCTTGGCGGGAGGATGGCCCCAGCATTTT
CASSLAGGWPQHF
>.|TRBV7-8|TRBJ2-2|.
TGTGCCAGCAGCTTATGGAGGTGGGGGCGGACCGGGGAGCTGTTTTTT
CASSLWRWGRTGELFF
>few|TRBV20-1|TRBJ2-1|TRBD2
TGCAGTGCTAGGGCAAGGACTAGCTCCTACAATGAGCAGTTCTTC
CSARARTSSYNEQFF
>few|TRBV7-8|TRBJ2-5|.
TGTGCCAGCAGCTTAGGTCCAGGAGGAAAAGAGACCCAGTACTTC
CASSLGPGGKETQYF
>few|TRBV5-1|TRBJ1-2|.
TGCGCCAGCCGAGAGGGCGGCTATGGCTACACCTTC
CASREGGYGYTF
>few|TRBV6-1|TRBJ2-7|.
TGTGCCAGCAGTGAAGCGCGACTAGTCACCTACGAGCAGTACTTC
CASSEARLVTYEQYF
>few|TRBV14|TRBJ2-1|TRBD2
TGTGCCAGCAGCCCACCGGGGGGTACTACCTACAATGAGCAGTTCTTC
CASSPPGGTTYNEQFF
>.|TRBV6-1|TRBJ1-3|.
TGTGCCAGCAGTGTAAGCTTAACTTCTGGAAACACCATATATTTT
CASSVSLTSGNTIYF
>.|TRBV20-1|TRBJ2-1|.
TGCAGTGCTGGGAGCGGCCGATCCTACAATGAGCAGTTCTTC
CSAGSGRSYNEQFF
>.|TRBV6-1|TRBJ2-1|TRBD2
TGTGCCAGCAGTGAAACTAGCGGGGACTACAATGAGCAGTTCTTC
CASSETSGDYNEQFF
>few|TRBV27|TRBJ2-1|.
TGTGCCAGCAGCCCTGTTAGGGCGGTAGGGGACTACAATGAGCAGTTCTTC
CASSPVRAVGDYNEQFF